This paragraph covers one T cell receptor (beta chain) sequence. The V end was cut by 1 base, the J end by 3 bases, with 10 bases between. Germline CDR1 is MNHNS and CDR2 is SASEGT. This CDR3 is built from 14 residues. This entry belongs to a study of cytomegalovirus exposure and HLA in healthy donors. With 60 Vbeta and 13 Jbeta primers, the PCR was carried out. Sequencing was performed with immunoSEQ multiplex PCR; in TCRdb, only in-frame clones are kept and a portion is missing. The sample carries about 200,000 clones, approximately 79% recorded once. This TCR was sampled from a girl aged 2-10 years in good health and CMV-seronegative. The V call is TRBV6-1, the J call TRBJ2-7; tentatively, D is TRBD2 (7 bases). Sequencing used PBMCs. CDR3 sequence reads: CASSEGGGLYEQYF. DNA of the CDR3: TGTGCCAGCAGTGAAGGGGGGGGGCTCTACGAGCAGTACTTC.